This T cell receptor (beta chain) originates from a study of cytomegalovirus exposure and HLA in healthy donors. Germline CDR1 reads WNHNN; CDR2 reads SYGVQD (reference sequence). The CDR3 is 17 residues long. V lost 4 bases and J lost 5; bases outside the gene matches: 15. Researchers ran the PCR with 60 Vbeta and 13 Jbeta primers. The assay was immunoSEQ multiplex PCR, and TCRdb's table has in-frame clones only and misses some. This sample has approximately 78,000 clones, with around 84% found just once. The rearrangement joins TRBV10-1 to TRBJ2-7, with 9 bases that match TRBD1. Sequencing input: PBMCs. This clonotype was sampled from a woman aged 50 to 65 in good health and CMV-seronegative. Here the CDR3 reads CASSGPVGQGLRHEQYF. CDR3 nucleotide sequence: TGCGCCAGCAGTGGGCCCGTGGGACAGGGATTACGGCACGAGCAGTACTTC.